These 17 T cell receptor beta chains originate from one sample sequenced in a study of T cell repertoires in ileal Crohn's disease. Generated by immunoSEQ multiplex PCR, the TCRdb table keeps only in-frame clones and is missing some. The data hold 15,000 to 20,000 clones, with 60% to 75% observed a single time. Time point in this sample: neoterminal ileum biopsy at postoperative endoscopy, about 6 months after surgery. What was sequenced was ileal tissue. The receptors come from an adult with Crohn's disease.

The chain recombines TRBV4-1 with TRBJ2-1; TRBD2 agrees at 7 bases. V dropped 2 bases and J dropped 8; count of bases not matched to a gene: 9. CDR3 size: 15 residues. Germline V gene data show CDR1 as MGHRA and CDR2 as YSYEKL. Here the CDR3 DNA reads TGCGCCAGCAGCCAAAGAGGGACTAAGGACGATGAGCAGTTCTTC. Translated: CASSQRGTKDDEQFF.

This clone was seen a handful of times. The rearrangement uses TRBV19 and TRBJ2-3, with a weak D call TRBD1 (6 bases). The CDR3 extends over 15 amino acids. Germline V gives CDR1 LNHDA, CDR2 SQIVND (reference sequence). Between the trimmed V and J ends, which lost 6 bases and 5 bases, there was a span of 18 bases. This chain's CDR3 is CASSLGASYRDTQYF. CDR3 DNA sequence: TGTGCCAGTAGCCTGGGGGCTTCATACCGAGATACGCAGTATTTT.

This clone appeared a single time. This chain joins TRBV19 and TRBJ1-2; 7 bases match TRBD1. The CDR3 extends over 14 amino acids. After removal of 6 bases from V and 5 bases from J, the junction contained 9 bases not matched to a gene. Germline CDR1 and CDR2: LNHDA and SQIVND (reference sequence). The CDR3 loop reads CASSTGTAIYGYTF. CDR3 coding DNA: TGTGCCAGTAGCACCGGGACAGCAATTTATGGCTACACCTTC.

This clone was seen only a few times. This chain links TRBV4-1 with TRBJ2-6; TRBD1 matches at 10 bases. CDR3 length: 19 amino acids. Germline V gene sequence: CDR1 MGHRA, CDR2 YSYEKL. J was trimmed by 2 bases and V by 2 bases; bases with no gene match: 9. The CDR3 reads CASSQRGTGTGAGANVLTF. The CDR3 DNA follows: TGCGCCAGCAGCCAACGTGGGACCGGGACAGGGGCTGGGGCCAACGTCCTGACTTTC.

The V gene is TRBV2, the J gene TRBJ2-6, with TRBD1 matching over 8 bases. Germline CDR1 reads SNHLY; CDR2 reads FYNNEI. Losses at the gene ends were 5 bases for V and 0 bases for J; bases not matched to a gene: 3. The CDR3 has 16 amino acids. In DNA form, the CDR3 reads TGTGCCAGCAGTAGGACAGGGCCCTCTGGGGCCAACGTCCTGACTTTC. Protein sequence: CASSRTGPSGANVLTF.

V is TRBV4-3 and J is TRBJ2-5; D might be TRBD2 (6 bases). Germline CDR1 is LGHNA and CDR2 is YSLEER. The CDR3 spans 14 residues. V was shortened by 3 bases and J by 3 bases, with 11 bases between the two germline ends. The CDR3 coding sequence is TGCGCCAGCAGCCACGCGGGGATAAAAGAGACCCAGTACTTC. It translates to CASSHAGIKETQYF.

The rearrangement links TRBV2 to TRBJ1-1; 10 bases are a match to TRBD1. This CDR3 spans 14 amino acids. In germline, CDR1 is SNHLY, CDR2 FYNNEI. The ends lost 6 bases at V and 6 bases at J; junction bases unmatched: 7. The CDR3 sequence is CASRDDRGQAEAFF. The CDR3 nucleotides read TGTGCCAGCAGAGACGACAGGGGGCAGGCTGAAGCTTTCTTT. The variable domain in full, with the rest retrieved from reference TRBV2 and TRBJ1-1, is EPEVTQTPSHQVTQMGQEVILRCVPISNHLYFYWYRQILGQKVEFLVSFYNNEISEKSEIFDDQFSVERPDGSNFTLKIRSTKLEDSAMYFCASRDDRGQAEAFFGQGTRLTVV.

The V and J genes are TRBV5-1 and TRBJ2-1; 10 bases fit TRBD1. CDR1 SGHRS and CDR2 YFSETQ come from the germline V gene. The CDR3 extends over 14 amino acids. Trimming took 0 bases from V and 8 from J; bases not matched to a gene: 2. The CDR3 protein is CASSLGDRGDEQFF. In nucleotides, the CDR3 is TGCGCCAGCAGCTTGGGGGACAGGGGCGATGAGCAGTTCTTC.

By share, this clone counts as medium-sized. The gene calls are TRBV6-1 and TRBJ1-2, with a tentative D call TRBD1 (5 bases). V was trimmed by 2 bases and J by 8 bases, leaving 12 bases between them. The CDR3 contains 13 residues. Per the germline V gene, CDR1 is MNHNS and CDR2 is SASEGT. The CDR3 is CASSELRGRGYTF. The CDR3 DNA reads TGTGCCAGCAGTGAATTAAGGGGCCGGGGCTACACCTTC.

CDR3 region: CAWREGLAGYNEQFF. The CDR3 coding sequence is TGTGCCTGGAGGGAGGGCCTAGCGGGTTACAATGAGCAGTTCTTC. The chain couples TRBV30 to TRBJ2-1, with TRBD2 matching over 8 bases. Trimming cost V 3 bases and J 4 bases; bases outside gene matches: 8. CDR1 is GTSNPN, CDR2 SVGIG, per germline (reference sequence). The CDR3 has 15 residues.

This clone was found a few times. The J gene is TRBJ1-1, the V gene TRBV5-6; D remains unclear. The germline V gene has CDR1 SGHDT and CDR2 YYEEEE. This CDR3 is 13 amino acids long. V gave up 4 bases and J gave up 3 bases, with 10 bases separating them. The CDR3 protein is CASSPPGDTEAFF. The CDR3 DNA sequence: TGTGCCAGCAGCCCACCGGGAGACACTGAAGCTTTCTTT.

As concerns this clone: One junction end disagrees with the germline gene, perhaps due to a read error. This specimen includes other DNA sequences encoding the same CDR3. This chain joins TRBV30 and TRBJ2-7, with a weak D call TRBD1 (5 bases). From germline, CDR1 is GTSNPN and CDR2 SVGIG (reference sequence). The length of the CDR3 is 13 residues. This CDR3 is CAWSNGDRYEQYF. The CDR3 nucleotides read TGCGCCTGGAGTAACGGTGACAGATACGAGCAGTACTTC.

V gene TRBV30 combines with J gene TRBJ1-2; TRBD1 agrees at 7 bases. This CDR3 has 14 amino acids. The germline V gene has CDR1 GTSNPN and CDR2 SVGIG (reference sequence). Losses at the gene ends were 7 bases for V and 6 bases for J; bases not matched to a gene: 14. CDR3 sequence reads: CALPPTGPRDGYTF. CDR3 DNA: TGTGCCTTGCCGCCGACAGGGCCTAGGGATGGCTACACCTTC.

This clone is labeled medium-sized. The V call is TRBV2, the J call TRBJ2-5; 7 bases agree with TRBD1. CDR1 SNHLY and CDR2 FYNNEI come from the germline V gene. V shed 6 bases, J shed 4 bases, and the junction held 5 bases outside the gene matches. CDR3 length equals 13 residues. Here the CDR3 DNA reads TGTGCCAGCAGCCCCACAGGGGTAGAGACCCAGTACTTC. It yields the protein CASSPTGVETQYF.

V gene TRBV5-1 combines with J gene TRBJ2-7; 7 bases match TRBD2. Germline CDR1 and CDR2: SGHRS and YFSETQ. The CDR3 consists of 15 residues. V lost 1 base and J lost 2; bases outside the gene matches: 6. The CDR3 bases are TGCGCCAGCAGCTTGTGGGCTAGCGGTGCCTACGAGCAGTACTTC. Translation gives CASSLWASGAYEQYF.

The DNA of the CDR3 is TGTGCCAGCAGCCCTTACGCGGATGGTGGCTACACCTTC. It is translated as CASSPYADGGYTF. The chain employs TRBV6-1 and TRBJ1-2; D gene unclear. The V end was cut by 6 bases, the J end by 7 bases, with 15 bases between. This CDR3 has 13 amino acids. Germline V gene data show CDR1 as MNHNS and CDR2 as SASEGT.

The chain employs TRBV6-1 and TRBJ1-4; D is unresolved. Germline values: CDR1 MNHNS, CDR2 SASEGT. V was pared by 1 base and J by 3 bases, with 12 bases between. The CDR3 loop spans 16 amino acids. CDR3 amino acids: CASSEEPTLSNEKLFF. The CDR3 nucleotides read TGTGCCAGCAGTGAAGAGCCGACACTCTCTAATGAAAAACTGTTTTTT.